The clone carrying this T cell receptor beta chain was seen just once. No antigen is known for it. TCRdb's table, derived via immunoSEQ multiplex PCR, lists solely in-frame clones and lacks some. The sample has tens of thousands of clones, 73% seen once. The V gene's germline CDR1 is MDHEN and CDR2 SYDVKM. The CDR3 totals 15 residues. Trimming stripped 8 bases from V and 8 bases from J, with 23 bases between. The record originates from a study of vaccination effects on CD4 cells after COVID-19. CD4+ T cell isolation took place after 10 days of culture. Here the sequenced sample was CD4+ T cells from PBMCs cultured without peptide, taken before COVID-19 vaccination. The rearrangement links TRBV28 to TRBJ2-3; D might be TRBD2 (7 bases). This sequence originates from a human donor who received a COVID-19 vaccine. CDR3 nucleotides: TGTGCCAGCCGGGTGGGGGGGCGCTTGGGAGGTACGCAGTATTTT. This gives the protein CASRVGGRLGGTQYF. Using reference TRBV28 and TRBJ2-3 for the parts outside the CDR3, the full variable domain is DVKVTQSSRYLVKRTGEKVFLECVQDMDHENMFWYRQDPGLGLRLIYFSYDVKMKEKGDIPEGYSVSREKKERFSLILESASTNQTSMYLCASRVGGRLGGTQYFGPGTRLTVL.